What follows are 3 T cell receptor beta chains derived from one specimen sequenced in a study of T cells in Graves' hyperthyroidism and ophthalmopathy. What was amplified from RNA transcripts were TCR beta CDR3 regions. First-round RT-PCR of the TCR CDR3 relied on the HTBI primer set. Using its own MiXCR run on the multiplex PCR reads, TCRdb lists one record per CDR3 protein. This repertoire shows 700,000 to 950,000 distinct CDR3 sequences, under 45% found once; its top ten account for around 30%. The material sequenced was blood. Source of these receptors: a middle-aged woman with Graves' hyperthyroidism.

This clonotype turned up a few times. The V call is TRBV7-2, the J call TRBJ1-1; tentatively, D is TRBD1 (5 bases). From germline, CDR1 is SGHTA and CDR2 FQGNSA. V gave up 5 bases and J gave up 5 bases, with 21 bases separating them. This CDR3 region has 16 residues. The CDR3 DNA follows: TGTGCCAGCAGCCTGGGGGGTCTGGTGGTTGAAACTGAAGCTTTCTTT. As protein: CASSLGGLVVETEAFF.

This clonotype has at least ten counts. The J gene is TRBJ1-6, the V gene TRBV5-1; D not resolved. The V gene's germline CDR1 is SGHRS and CDR2 YFSETQ. V was shortened by 6 bases and J by 4 bases, with 11 bases between the two germline ends. The CDR3 has 14 amino acids. The CDR3 region is CASTLEGYNSPLHF. In DNA, the CDR3 is TGCGCCAGCACCCTGGAAGGTTATAATTCACCCCTCCACTTT.

Turning to this clonotype: A read error may account for a junction end that differs from germline. V and J are TRBV5-8 and TRBJ2-6, with TRBD2 as a possible D gene (7 bases). CDR3 length: 14 amino acids. Germline V CDR1 and CDR2: SGHTS, YDEGEE. CDR3 sequence reads: CASSPWGGRNTEAF. The CDR3 DNA follows: TGTGCCAGCAGCCCTTGGGGGGGCAGGAACACTGAAGCTTTC.